This TCR beta chain is from a study of cytomegalovirus exposure and HLA in healthy donors. In the study overall: Later analysis reported that the roughly 120 validation repertoires shared the platform of the approximately 690 first-cohort repertoires.

Study-level findings and limits: Listed as cytomegalovirus-associated were 150 to 200 TCR beta chains. Specific recognition of CMV antigens was confirmed in vitro for three chains (all CMV-associated).

This table comes from immunoSEQ multiplex PCR, and its TCRdb copy is limited to in-frame clones, with some not included. In the table there are roughly 100,000 clones, 70% to 90% of which are singletons. The CDR3 length is 17 residues. Germline-derived CDR1 and CDR2 are MGHRA and YSYEKL. Trimming at V came to 1 base and at J to 4 bases, leaving 11 bases not matched to a gene. About this clone: Its antigen is not identified.

The donors formed part of the roughly 120-subject validation cohort, distinct from the approximately 640-subject first cohort. The chain has TRBV4-1 and TRBJ2-7; TRBD1 matches 9 bases. This TCR was recovered from a woman younger than 35 in good health and CMV-seropositive. Sequenced: PBMCs. CDR3 sequence reads: CASSQGSAGTGKYEQYF. CDR3 DNA sequence: TGCGCCAGCAGCCAAGGGAGTGCCGGGACAGGGAAATACGAGCAGTACTTC.